This T cell receptor (beta chain) derives from a study of T cell responses to AZD1222 COVID-19 vaccine. Study information: Some second doses came at about 4 weeks and others at about 12 weeks; these were pooled.

Study conclusions and caveats: At baseline, just five to seven AZD1222 recipients tested seropositive. The study found vaccine-associated CD4 TCRs spanning spike, dominant at 160-218 and 743-854. After two AZD1222 doses, spike-specific TCR breadth and depth rose versus day 0.

V was pared by 6 bases and J by 7 bases, with 6 bases of the junction left unmatched. This CDR3 comprises 12 residues. CDR1 LNHDA and CDR2 SQIVND come from the germline V gene (reference sequence). To note about this clone: Its antigen remains unidentified.

The data were produced by immunoSEQ multiplex PCR, yet TCRdb's version contains in-frame clones alone and is incomplete. The table shows tens of thousands of clones, with roughly 87% occurring only once. The receptor's source is an adult in good health. Specimen: peripheral blood, collected on day 0 of AZD1222 vaccination. The rearrangement uses TRBV19 and TRBJ2-7, with 7 bases identical to TRBD1. The CDR3 protein is CASSLPGQEQYF. DNA for the CDR3: TGTGCCAGTAGCCTCCCGGGACAGGAGCAGTACTTC.